This entry lists 6 T cell receptor beta chains sequenced from one sample in a study of CD8 T cells in Susac syndrome. A quantity of about 0.5 to 1 ug RNA underwent reverse transcription using random hexamers. TCRdb called the immunoSEQ multiplex PCR reads again in MiXCR, with one record for every CDR3 protein. Among around 170,000 distinct CDR3 sequences listed, around 95% were seen once. Sequenced sample: CD4+ T cells from PBMCs. Source of these receptors: a human donor with Susac syndrome.

The J gene is TRBJ1-1, the V gene TRBV30; a possible D gene is TRBD1 (5 bases). CDR3 length: 15 amino acids. CDR1 and CDR2 from the germline V gene are GTSNPN and SVGIG (reference sequence). V lost 0 bases, J lost 0 bases, and 11 bases lay in between. DNA for the CDR3: TGTGCCTGGAGTGTGGGGCGGACCATGAACACTGAAGCTTTCTTT. This gives the protein CAWSVGRTMNTEAFF. The full variable domain, rest sourced from reference TRBV30 and TRBJ1-1, is SQTIHQWPATLVQPVGSPLSLECTVEGTSNPNLYWYRQAAGRGLQLLFYSVGIGQISSEVPQNLSASRPQDRQFILSSKKLLLSDSGFYLCAWSVGRTMNTEAFFGQGTRLTVV.

In DNA, the CDR3 is TGCAGTGTCGAGGGGCCTAGCGGATCATACAATGAGCAGTTCTTC. Its protein product is CSVEGPSGSYNEQFF. This chain joins TRBV20-1 and TRBJ2-1; 7 positions match TRBD2. The CDR3 is 15 amino acids. V gave up 7 bases and J gave up 4 bases; unmatched junction bases: 13. CDR1 and CDR2 (germline): DFQATT, SNEGSKA (reference sequence).

This clonotype was recorded only once. The J gene is TRBJ1-2, the V gene TRBV20-1; no reliable D call. V lost 3 bases, J lost 5 bases, and 16 bases lay in between. CDR1 and CDR2 (germline): DFQATT, SNEGSKA (reference sequence). The CDR3 is 14 amino acids. In DNA, the CDR3 is TGCAGTGCTAGCACGATATATTCTGAATATGGCTACACCTTC. This gives the protein CSASTIYSEYGYTF.

The chain is built from TRBV12-3 or TRBV12-4 and TRBJ1-2; D is ambiguous. The V gene lost 5 bases and the J gene lost 10 bases, with 17 bases spanning the gap. This CDR3 spans 13 amino acids. CDR3 region: CASSRSSGPHYTF. The CDR3 DNA is TGTGCCAGCAGTCGCTCCTCCGGGCCGCACTACACCTTC.

The chain joins TRBV28 to TRBJ1-5; a weak D match, TRBD1 (6 bases). V lost 5 bases and J 3 bases, leaving 17 bases between the germline ends. Germline V gene data show CDR1 as MDHEN and CDR2 as SYDVKM. This CDR3 spans 16 amino acids. CDR3 nucleotides: TGTGCCAGCAGTCGCGGGGGGGGCTTGGACAATCAGCCCCAGCATTTT. Protein: CASSRGGGLDNQPQHF.

The chain combines TRBV4-3 with TRBJ1-1; D is unclear. CDR1 is LGHNA and CDR2 is YSLEER in the germline V gene. Trimming removed 0 bases at V and 2 bases at J, with 22 bases between. The CDR3 covers 19 residues. The CDR3 DNA reads TGCGCCAGCAGCCAAGATACGGGTCTGCGTGGGGAATTTAACACTGAAGCTTTCTTT. It specifies CASSQDTGLRGEFNTEAFF.